This T cell receptor beta chain was sequenced in a study of neurological immune-mediated disorders. Libraries from sorted cells used about a million T cells (CD4+ or CD8+). TCRdb analysed the 5' RACE reads with MiXCR anew, one entry per CDR3 protein. Altogether about 54,000 distinct CDR3 sequences are present, about 4.2% being singletons, with the ten largest covering 1.5% to 2%. The CDR3 runs 13 residues. V shed 0 bases, J shed 11 bases, and the junction held 7 bases outside the gene matches. From germline, CDR1 is DFQATT and CDR2 SNEGSKA (reference sequence). Ten or more counts support this clonotype.

The sequenced sample consisted of CD4+ T cells from blood. This sequence was found in a woman in her thirties or forties with multiple sclerosis. This chain uses TRBV20-1 with TRBJ1-1, with 9 bases fitting TRBD1. Written as DNA, the CDR3 is TGCAGTGCTAGAGAATTTTCCGGGACAGGGGCTTTCTTT. Its translation: CSAREFSGTGAFF.